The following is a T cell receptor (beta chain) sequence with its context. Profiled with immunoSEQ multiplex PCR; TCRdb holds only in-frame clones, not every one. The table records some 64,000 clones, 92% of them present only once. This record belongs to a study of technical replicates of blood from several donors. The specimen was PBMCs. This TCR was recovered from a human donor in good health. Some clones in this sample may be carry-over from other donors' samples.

The chain's CDR3 is CASSQPGTSGSLSPYEQYF. The CDR3 DNA is TGTGCCAGCAGCCAACCCGGGACTAGCGGGAGCCTCTCTCCCTACGAGCAGTACTTC. The chain links TRBV7-9 to TRBJ2-7, with 14 nucleotides matching TRBD2. The CDR3 has 19 residues. The ends lost 5 bases at V and 2 bases at J; junction bases unmatched: 14. Germline lookup yields CDR1 SEHNR and CDR2 FQNEAQ (reference sequence).